This TCR beta chain was identified in a study of blood T cells in healthy people across ages. Study-wide context: Per two T cells, template switching captured roughly one barcoded beta molecule. Study results and caveats: PBMCs left unsorted prevented a conclusive naive versus antigen-experienced comparison.

Concerning this clonotype itself: Its target is not known.

Alongside a J-beta primer mix, a sample-barcoded 5' primer served in a second PCR lasting about 7 to 12 cycles. Template switching added a 12-random-nucleotide identifier to every cDNA molecule. TCRdb reprocessed the 5' RACE reads via MiXCR and lists one record per CDR3 protein. The table includes roughly 800,000 distinct CDR3 sequences, about three fifths detected once. From germline, CDR1 is LGHNA and CDR2 YNFKEQ. V trimming: 0 bases; J trimming: 8 bases; junction bases outside the gene matches: 5. The CDR3 is 15 residues long. The chain couples TRBV4-2 to TRBJ2-1; the match to TRBD1 covers 9 bases. Sequencing was performed on blood. This receptor was taken from a man aged 25-40 years in good health. CDR3 nucleotides: TGTGCCAGCAGCCAAGAACCCCGGACAGGGGATGAGCAGTTCTTC. Protein: CASSQEPRTGDEQFF.